The TCR beta chain under discussion was sequenced for a study of blood T cell repertoires in COVID-19. Overall study: From the United States, Italy and Spain came samples of acute and convalescent COVID-19. T cells, B-cell-depleted T cells, or PBMCs supplied cDNA or gDNA.

With respect to this clone: This sample also contains other DNA sequences that code for the same CDR3.

From germline, CDR1 is SGHRS and CDR2 YFSETQ. V lost 3 bases to trimming and J lost 5 bases, with 11 bases between them. The length of the CDR3 is 14 residues. Under the authors' procedure: Quantification of nucleated cells was approximated via reference gene primer amplification. Libraries were prepared by immunoSEQ multiplex PCR; TCRdb keeps only in-frame clonotypes and omits some of them. That table is the source of V, J and clone size, and D and trimming were worked out from the DNA. The sample lists 200,000 to 250,000 clones, roughly 80% occurring once. The chain is built from TRBV5-1 and TRBJ2-2; the D gene is possibly TRBD1 (6 bases). The sample consisted of peripheral blood. This TCR came from a woman under 30 with acute or convalescent COVID-19. Here the CDR3 reads CASSWGQGTGELFF. The DNA for the CDR3 is TGCGCCAGCAGCTGGGGGCAGGGGACCGGGGAGCTGTTTTTT. Complete variable domain (other parts from reference TRBV5-1 and TRBJ2-2): KAGVTQTPRYLIKTRGQQVTLSCSPISGHRSVSWYQQTPGQGLQFLFEYFSETQRNKGNFPGRFSGRQFSNSRSEMNVSTLELGDSALYLCASSWGQGTGELFFGEGSRLTVL.